This T cell receptor beta chain was recovered during a study of T cell repertoires in cytomegalovirus infection. Study context: Matching HLA type, along with CMV infection, was indicated by public TCR beta signatures. Study observations and caveats: Public TCR beta family frequency separated CMV-and-HLA carriers, including in an independent cohort.

This clonotype was seen more than once but under ten times. The antigen remains undetermined. A single record per CDR3 protein comes from TCRdb applying MiXCR to the reads. The sample includes 300,000 or so distinct CDR3 sequences, 25% of them seen just once. The ends lost 1 base at V and 2 bases at J; junction bases unmatched: 0. This CDR3 region has 15 residues. Germline CDR1 and CDR2: SQVTM and ANQGSEA. This sequence was found in a human donor in good health (CMV status not recorded). Some clones in this sample may be carry-over from other donors' samples. This chain uses TRBV29-1 with TRBJ2-6; 9 bases agree with TRBD1. Specimen: PBMCs. The CDR3 region is CSVEGTGAGANVLTF. In DNA, the CDR3 is TGCAGCGTTGAAGGGACAGGGGCTGGGGCCAACGTCCTGACTTTC.